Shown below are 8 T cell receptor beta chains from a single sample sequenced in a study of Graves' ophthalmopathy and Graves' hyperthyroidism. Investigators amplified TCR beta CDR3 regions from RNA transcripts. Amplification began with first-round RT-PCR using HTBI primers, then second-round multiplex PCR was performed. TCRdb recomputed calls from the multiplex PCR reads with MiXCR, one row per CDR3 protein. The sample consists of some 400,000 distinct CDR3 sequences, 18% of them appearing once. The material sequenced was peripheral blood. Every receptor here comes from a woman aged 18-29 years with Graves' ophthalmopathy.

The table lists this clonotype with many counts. The CDR3 sequence is CASSLMGVERQPQHF. The CDR3 nucleotides are TGTGCCAGCAGCTTGATGGGGGTAGAACGTCAGCCCCAGCATTTT. The chain combines TRBV7-2 with TRBJ1-5, with D maybe TRBD1 (5 bases). The CDR3 spans 15 residues. The ends were cut back, 3 bases at V and 6 bases at J, with 15 bases in the middle. Germline V gene sequence: CDR1 SGHTA, CDR2 FQGNSA.

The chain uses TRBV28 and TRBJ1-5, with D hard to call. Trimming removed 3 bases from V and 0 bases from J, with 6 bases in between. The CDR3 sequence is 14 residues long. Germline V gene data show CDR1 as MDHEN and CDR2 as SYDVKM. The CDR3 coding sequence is TGTGCCAGCAGTTTGGGTTTTAGCAATCAGCCCCAGCATTTT. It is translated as CASSLGFSNQPQHF.

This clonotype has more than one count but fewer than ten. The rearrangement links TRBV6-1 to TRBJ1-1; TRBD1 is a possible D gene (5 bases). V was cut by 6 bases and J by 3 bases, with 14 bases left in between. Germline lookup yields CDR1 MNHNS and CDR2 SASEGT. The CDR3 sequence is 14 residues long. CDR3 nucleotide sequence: TGTGCCAGCAGCGACCAGGGTGCGGACACTGAAGCTTTCTTT. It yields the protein CASSDQGADTEAFF.

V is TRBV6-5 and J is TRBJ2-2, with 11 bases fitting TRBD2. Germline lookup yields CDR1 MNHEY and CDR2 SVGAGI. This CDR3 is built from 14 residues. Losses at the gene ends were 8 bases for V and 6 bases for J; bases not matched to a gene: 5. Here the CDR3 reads CASATSGSSGELFF. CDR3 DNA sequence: TGTGCCAGCGCTACTAGCGGGAGTTCCGGGGAGCTGTTTTTT.

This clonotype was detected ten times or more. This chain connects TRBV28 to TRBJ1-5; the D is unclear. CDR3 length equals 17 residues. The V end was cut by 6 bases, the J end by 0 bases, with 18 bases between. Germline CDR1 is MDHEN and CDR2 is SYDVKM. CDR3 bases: TGTGCCAGCAGGCCCTCCCGCGGGAGATATAGCAATCAGCCCCAGCATTTT. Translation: CASRPSRGRYSNQPQHF.

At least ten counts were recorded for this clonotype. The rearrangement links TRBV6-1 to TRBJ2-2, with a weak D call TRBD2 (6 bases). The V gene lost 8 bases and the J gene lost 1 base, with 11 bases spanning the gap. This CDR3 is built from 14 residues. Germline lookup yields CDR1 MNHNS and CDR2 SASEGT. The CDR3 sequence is CASRARGNTGELFF. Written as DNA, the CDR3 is TGTGCCAGCCGAGCGCGGGGGAACACCGGGGAGCTGTTTTTT.

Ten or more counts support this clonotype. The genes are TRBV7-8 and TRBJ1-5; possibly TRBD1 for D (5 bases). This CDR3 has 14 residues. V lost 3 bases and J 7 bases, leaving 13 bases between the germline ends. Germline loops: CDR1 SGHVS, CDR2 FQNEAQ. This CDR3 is CASSFGADSQPQHF. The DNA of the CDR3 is TGTGCCAGCAGCTTTGGGGCTGACAGCCAGCCCCAGCATTTT.

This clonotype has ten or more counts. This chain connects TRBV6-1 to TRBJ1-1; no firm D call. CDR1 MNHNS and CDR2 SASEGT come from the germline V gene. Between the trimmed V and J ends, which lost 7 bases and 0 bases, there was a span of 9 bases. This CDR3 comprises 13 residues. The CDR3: CASTLQMNTEAFF. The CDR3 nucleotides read TGTGCCAGCACTCTACAGATGAACACTGAAGCTTTCTTT.